The text below deals with one T cell receptor beta chain. The repertoire was sequenced with immunoSEQ multiplex PCR; TCRdb's copy has only in-frame clones and lacks some. The sample includes about 300,000 clones, around 84% seen only once; the top ten take over 1.1%. Seattle patients were enrolled during active infection and followed longitudinally. The CDR3 extends over 17 amino acids. Germline CDR1 and CDR2: SGHDT and YYEEEE. V was shortened by 0 bases and J by 1 base, with 16 bases between the two germline ends. This specimen comes from a study of blood T cell repertoires in COVID-19. Across the study: COVID-19 samples collected from the United States, Italy and Spain covered acute and convalescent phases.

The receptor comes from a human donor with COVID-19, enrolled during active disease. The donor label of this sample is uncertain. Source material: peripheral blood. The genes are TRBV5-6 and TRBJ1-2; TRBD1 is a possible D gene (6 bases). CDR3 sequence reads: CASSLAYDRFLNYGYTF. CDR3 sequence (DNA): TGTGCCAGCAGCTTGGCTTACGACAGGTTTCTTAACTATGGCTACACCTTC.